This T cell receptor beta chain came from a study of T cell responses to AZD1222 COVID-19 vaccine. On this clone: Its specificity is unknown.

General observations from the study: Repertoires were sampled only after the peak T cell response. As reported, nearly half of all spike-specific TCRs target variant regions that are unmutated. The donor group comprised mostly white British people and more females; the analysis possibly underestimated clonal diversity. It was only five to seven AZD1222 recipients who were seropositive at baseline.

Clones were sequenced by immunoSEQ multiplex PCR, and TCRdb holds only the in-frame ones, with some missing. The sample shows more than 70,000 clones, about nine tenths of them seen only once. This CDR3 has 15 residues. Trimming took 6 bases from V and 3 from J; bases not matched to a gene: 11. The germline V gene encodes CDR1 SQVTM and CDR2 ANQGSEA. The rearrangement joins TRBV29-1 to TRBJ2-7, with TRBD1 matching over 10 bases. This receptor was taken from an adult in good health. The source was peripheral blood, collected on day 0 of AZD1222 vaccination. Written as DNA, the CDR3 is TGCAGCGTCGGGACAGGGGAAGGGTCGGACTACGAGCAGTACTTC. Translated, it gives CSVGTGEGSDYEQYF.